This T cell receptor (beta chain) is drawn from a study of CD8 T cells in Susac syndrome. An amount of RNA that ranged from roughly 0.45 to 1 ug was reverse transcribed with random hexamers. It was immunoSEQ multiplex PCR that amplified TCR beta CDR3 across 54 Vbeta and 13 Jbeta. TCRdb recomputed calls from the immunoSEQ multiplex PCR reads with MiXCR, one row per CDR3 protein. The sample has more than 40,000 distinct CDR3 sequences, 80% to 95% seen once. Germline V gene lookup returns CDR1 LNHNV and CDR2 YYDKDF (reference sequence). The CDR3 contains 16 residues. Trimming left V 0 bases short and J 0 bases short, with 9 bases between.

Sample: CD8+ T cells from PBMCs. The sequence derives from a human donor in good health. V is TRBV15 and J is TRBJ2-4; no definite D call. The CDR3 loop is CATSRDELLAKNIQYF. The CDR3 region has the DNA TGTGCCACCAGCAGAGATGAGTTGCTAGCCAAAAACATTCAGTACTTC. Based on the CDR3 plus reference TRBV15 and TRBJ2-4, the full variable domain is DAMVIQNPRYQVTQFGKPVTLSCSQTLNHNVMYWYQQKSSQAPKLLFHYYDKDFNNEADTPDNFQSRRPNTSFCFLDIRSPGLGDTAMYLCATSRDELLAKNIQYFGAGTRLSVL.